This T cell receptor (beta chain) was sequenced for a study of early T cells in non-severe SARS-CoV-2 infection. The study, taken as a whole, reports: CD4 and private specificities were missed by VDJdb matching, which favored anti-spike CD8 responses.

V was clipped by 5 bases and J by 7 bases; unmatched bases: 3. CDR1 is SGHTA, CDR2 FQGNSA, per germline. This CDR3 region has 14 residues. About this clonotype: Its target is not known.

Individually, cDNA molecules had unique molecular identifiers attached to them. TCRdb itself ran the 5' RACE reads through MiXCR, one entry per CDR3 protein. The sample contains 70,000 to 90,000 distinct CDR3 sequences, 11% of which appear only once. V and J are TRBV7-2 and TRBJ1-6; 9 bases are shared with TRBD1. The receptor was derived from an adult who was a healthcare worker with PCR-confirmed SARS-CoV-2 infection or an uninfected control (not recorded which). Sequenced input: whole blood. CDR3 sequence reads: CASSRQGGNSPLHF. DNA of the CDR3: TGTGCCAGCAGCCGACAGGGGGGGAATTCACCCCTCCACTTT.